Shown below are 32 T cell receptor beta chains from a single sample sequenced in a study of identifying expanded T cells in peripheral blood. The protocol was immunoSEQ multiplex PCR, while the TCRdb copy is restricted to in-frame clones and leaves out a portion. The sample lists over 85,000 clones, approximately 89% seen once, with 13% to 15% in the top ten. Sequenced: blood. These receptor sequences come from a person aged 18 to 70 in good health.

V usage is TRBV5-6 and J usage is TRBJ1-2; possibly TRBD1 for D (5 bases). Germline V gene data show CDR1 as SGHDT and CDR2 as YYEEEE. The CDR3 loop spans 14 amino acids. V was cut by 2 bases and J by 6 bases, with 14 bases left in between. Here the CDR3 DNA reads TGTGCCAGCAGCTTCGGGATGGGGCGCGATGGCTACACCTTC. This sequence encodes CASSFGMGRDGYTF.

The rearrangement joins TRBV5-8 to TRBJ2-4, with 10 positions matching TRBD1. The germline V gene has CDR1 SGHTS and CDR2 YDEGEE. V lost 4 bases, J lost 7 bases, and 5 bases stayed unmatched. The CDR3 is 14 residues long. The CDR3 loop is CASSHRQGANIQYF. CDR3 nucleotides: TGTGCCAGCAGCCACAGACAGGGGGCCAACATTCAGTACTTC.

This clone was observed once. The chain is built from TRBV6-6 and TRBJ1-1, with a tentative D call TRBD1 (5 bases). Between the trimmed V and J ends, which lost 6 bases and 3 bases, there was a span of 14 bases. The CDR3 contains 14 residues. Germline V gives CDR1 MNHNY, CDR2 SVGAGI (reference sequence). CDR3 loop: CASRAGLWDTEAFF. In nucleotides, the CDR3 is TGTGCCAGCAGGGCGGGGCTTTGGGACACTGAAGCTTTCTTT.

The chain uses TRBV11-2 and TRBJ1-2; possible D gene TRBD1, 5 bases. Germline V gene lookup returns CDR1 SGHAT and CDR2 FQNNGV. The CDR3 runs 12 residues. Trimming removed 5 bases at V and 6 bases at J, with 10 bases between. CDR3 coding DNA: TGTGCCAGCAGCCATTCAGGGAATGGCTACACCTTC. This gives the protein CASSHSGNGYTF. Full variable domain (rest looked up from reference TRBV11-2 and TRBJ1-2): EAGVAQSPRYKIIEKRQSVAFWCNPISGHATLYWYQQILGQGPKLLIQFQNNGVVDDSQLPKDRFSAERLKGVDSTLKIQPAKLEDSAVYLCASSHSGNGYTFGSGTRLTVV.

The count of this clone is one. The chain carries TRBV27 and TRBJ1-2; 11 nucleotides align to TRBD1. The CDR3 has 14 residues. V shed 3 bases, J shed 8 bases, and the junction held 5 bases outside the gene matches. Germline V lookup: CDR1 MNHEY, CDR2 SMNVEV (reference sequence). CDR3 coding DNA: TGTGCCAGCAGTTTGGGGACAGGGGGGCAGGGCTACACCTTC. It yields the protein CASSLGTGGQGYTF.

V and J are TRBV2 and TRBJ2-5, with D possibly matching TRBD1 (5 bases). Germline values: CDR1 SNHLY, CDR2 FYNNEI. The CDR3 is made up of 13 amino acids. The V gene lost 6 bases and the J gene lost 4 bases, with 12 bases spanning the gap. CDR3 sequence: CASRNRQGETQYF. The CDR3 DNA follows: TGTGCCAGCAGGAACAGGCAGGGAGAGACCCAGTACTTC. The entire variable domain, with the rest obtained from reference TRBV2 and TRBJ2-5, is as follows: EPEVTQTPSHQVTQMGQEVILRCVPISNHLYFYWYRQILGQKVEFLVSFYNNEISEKSEIFDDQFSVERPDGSNFTLKIRSTKLEDSAMYFCASRNRQGETQYFGPGTRLLVL.

The rearrangement uses TRBV29-1 and TRBJ1-1, with 10 bases aligning to TRBD1. This CDR3 has 16 residues. Germline lookup yields CDR1 SQVTM and CDR2 ANQGSEA. With V trimmed by 3 bases and J by 4 bases, 11 bases remained unmatched. The CDR3 nucleotides are TGCAGCGTTGATATGAATAGGGGACAGGGGTTCACTGAAGCTTTCTTT. Amino acid sequence: CSVDMNRGQGFTEAFF.

The chain uses TRBV5-1 and TRBJ2-3; 8 bases fit TRBD1. Germline V CDR1 and CDR2: SGHRS, YFSETQ. The V segment lost 3 bases and the J segment 1 base; nucleotides outside the gene matches: 7. The CDR3 is 16 residues long. Written as DNA, the CDR3 is TGCGCCAGCAGCTCGGCTCCGGGACAGGGCACAGATACGCAGTATTTT. As protein: CASSSAPGQGTDTQYF.

The rearrangement links TRBV21-1 to TRBJ1-5. TRBV21-1 is marked as a pseudogene. This CDR3 has 12 amino acids. CDR3 sequence reads: CASSKRPQPQHF. The DNA of the CDR3 is TGTGCCAGCAGCAAGAGGCCCCAGCCCCAGCATTTT.

V gene TRBV5-1 combines with J gene TRBJ2-7, with a weak D call TRBD2 (7 bases). Germline V gene data show CDR1 as SGHRS and CDR2 as YFSETQ. The CDR3 spans 16 residues. V lost 4 bases and J lost 4, with 21 bases in between. The CDR3 DNA sequence: TGCGCCAGCAGCCTTCCCGGAGGGGGAGGGCCTTACGAGCAGTACTTC. Translated, it gives CASSLPGGGGPYEQYF.

V and J are TRBV27 and TRBJ1-4, with D possibly TRBD1 on 5 matching bases. V gave up 8 bases and J gave up 8 bases, with 12 bases separating them. The germline gives CDR1 MNHEY, CDR2 SMNVEV (reference sequence). CDR3 length equals 12 residues. CDR3 residues: CASRGGGEKLFF. Written as DNA, the CDR3 is TGTGCCAGCCGTGGGGGAGGAGAAAAACTGTTTTTT.

This chain joins TRBV11-2 and TRBJ2-1; TRBD2 agrees at 11 bases. Germline V CDR1 and CDR2: SGHAT, FQNNGV. V lost 4 bases and J lost 2; bases outside the gene matches: 10. The CDR3 is 18 amino acids. The CDR3 is CASSSYAFSGRAYNEQFF. DNA of the CDR3: TGTGCCAGCAGCTCCTACGCCTTTAGCGGGAGGGCCTACAATGAGCAGTTCTTC.

V and J are TRBV18 and TRBJ2-1; 8 bases are a match to TRBD1. CDR3 length: 15 residues. Germline values: CDR1 KGHSH, CDR2 LQKENI. J lost 8 bases, V lost 5 bases, and 11 bases had no gene match. The CDR3 DNA sequence: TGTGCCAGCTCAACCTCCCAGGGGGCTCAATATGAGCAGTTCTTC. The encoded protein is CASSTSQGAQYEQFF. The full variable domain, completed using reference TRBV18 and TRBJ2-1, is NAGVMQNPRHLVRRRGQEARLRCSPMKGHSHVYWYRQLPEEGLKFMVYLQKENIIDESGMPKERFSAEFPKEGPSILRIQQVVRGDSAAYFCASSTSQGAQYEQFFGPGTRLTVL.

The rearrangement uses TRBV5-1 and TRBJ2-1; D remains ambiguous. The CDR3 length is 13 residues. The ends were cut back, 4 bases at V and 7 bases at J, with 12 bases in the middle. CDR1 and CDR2 (germline): SGHRS, YFSETQ. The CDR3 sequence is CASSPLVENEQFF. The CDR3 bases are TGCGCCAGCAGCCCATTGGTTGAAAATGAGCAGTTCTTC.

This chain uses TRBV5-6 with TRBJ2-7; TRBD1 might be the D (5 bases). V was clipped by 0 bases and J by 7 bases, with 14 bases between them. CDR3 length: 14 residues. Germline V gives CDR1 SGHDT, CDR2 YYEEEE. This chain's CDR3 is CASSLDRGAWEQYF. For the CDR3, the DNA is TGTGCCAGCAGCTTGGATAGGGGTGCATGGGAGCAGTACTTC. Together with reference TRBV5-6 and TRBJ2-7, the CDR3 gives the full variable domain: DAGVTQSPTHLIKTRGQQVTLRCSPKSGHDTVSWYQQALGQGPQFIFQYYEEEERQRGNFPDRFSGHQFPNYSSELNVNALLLGDSALYLCASSLDRGAWEQYFGPGTRLTVT.

This chain uses TRBV5-6 with TRBJ2-5; unclear D gene. Trimming removed 0 bases from V and 1 base from J, with 10 bases in between. CDR3 length: 15 amino acids. CDR1 is SGHDT and CDR2 is YYEEEE in the germline V gene. In nucleotides, the CDR3 is TGTGCCAGCAGCTTGGCCCCGACGGCCCAAGAGACCCAGTACTTC. Its protein is CASSLAPTAQETQYF.

The rearrangement joins TRBV7-3 to TRBJ2-1, with D hard to call. Germline V CDR1 and CDR2: SGHTA, FQGTGA. Trimming left V 5 bases short and J 3 bases short, with 14 bases between. CDR3 size: 15 residues. The CDR3 loop reads CASSPRNSIYNEQFF. For the CDR3, the DNA is TGTGCCAGCAGCCCCCGTAATAGTATCTACAATGAGCAGTTCTTC. The variable domain in full, with the rest retrieved from reference TRBV7-3 and TRBJ2-1, is GAGVSQTPSNKVTEKGKYVELRCDPISGHTALYWYRQSLGQGPEFLIYFQGTGAADDSGLPNDRFFAVRPEGSVSTLKIQRTERGDSAVYLCASSPRNSIYNEQFFGPGTRLTVL.

This clone was found once. The rearrangement uses TRBV7-2 and TRBJ2-7; D is possibly TRBD1 (5 bases). There are 15 residues in the CDR3. V gave up 5 bases and J gave up 0 bases, with 14 bases separating them. Germline CDR1 SGHTA, CDR2 FQGNSA. The CDR3 loop reads CASSQRQLSSYEQYF. In DNA, the CDR3 is TGTGCCAGCAGCCAGCGACAGCTCAGCTCCTACGAGCAGTACTTC.

The genes are TRBV6-6 and TRBJ1-1, with 12 positions matching TRBD1. The CDR3 has 16 residues. The germline V gene has CDR1 MNHNY and CDR2 SVGAGI (reference sequence). Losses at the gene ends were 6 bases for V and 1 base for J; bases not matched to a gene: 6. The CDR3 protein is CASRPGQGAENTEAFF. In nucleotides, the CDR3 is TGTGCCAGCAGACCGGGACAGGGGGCTGAGAACACTGAAGCTTTCTTT.

The CDR3, as DNA: TGTGCCAGCACAGGAGCTAGCGGGAGTTTACGTGGGGCCAACGTCCTGACTTTC. Protein: CASTGASGSLRGANVLTF. This rearrangement joins TRBV28 to TRBJ2-6, with 10 bases aligning to TRBD2. Germline V gives CDR1 MDHEN, CDR2 SYDVKM. CDR3 length equals 18 residues. V lost 7 bases, J lost 3 bases, and 12 bases stayed unmatched.

The chain carries TRBV20-1 and TRBJ1-1; D call uncertain. Germline CDR1 reads DFQATT; CDR2 reads SNEGSKA (reference sequence). The CDR3 runs to 11 residues. The V end was cut by 3 bases, the J end by 8 bases, with 10 bases between. Here the CDR3 DNA reads TGCAGTGCTAGGCAGGAGATGGAAGCTTTCTTT. Translation gives CSARQEMEAFF.

CDR3 coding DNA: TGTGCCAGTAGGACAGGGAATCAGCCCCAGCATTTT. Its protein is CASRTGNQPQHF. V and J are TRBV19 and TRBJ1-5; 7 bases line up with TRBD1. This CDR3 contains 12 residues. Losses at the gene ends were 6 bases for V and 4 bases for J; bases not matched to a gene: 0. CDR1 and CDR2 (germline): LNHDA, SQIVND (reference sequence).

The chain carries TRBV6-6 and TRBJ2-7; 7 bases agree with TRBD1. Germline loops: CDR1 MNHNY, CDR2 SVGAGI (reference sequence). J was trimmed by 5 bases and V by 5 bases; bases with no gene match: 9. This CDR3 is 14 amino acids long. The chain's CDR3 is CASSPSTGRNEQYF. The DNA for the CDR3 is TGTGCCAGCAGTCCTTCGACAGGGCGGAACGAGCAGTACTTC.

The chain employs TRBV2 and TRBJ1-5, with D unresolved. Germline V gene data show CDR1 as SNHLY and CDR2 as FYNNEI. The CDR3 has 12 amino acids. V was pared by 0 bases and J by 4 bases, with 1 base between. The CDR3 region is CASSEANQPQHF. CDR3 bases: TGTGCCAGCAGTGAAGCTAATCAGCCCCAGCATTTT.

The J gene is TRBJ2-7, the V gene TRBV4-1; the match to TRBD1 covers 8 bases. The CDR3 extends over 15 amino acids. The J segment lost 4 bases and the V segment lost 4 bases, leaving 9 bases of the junction unmatched. Germline CDR1 reads MGHRA; CDR2 reads YSYEKL. CDR3 residues: CASSPGQGHSYEQYF. The CDR3 DNA is TGCGCCAGCAGCCCAGGACAGGGCCACTCGTACGAGCAGTACTTC.

The CDR3 here is CASRGQGAFEQYF. The CDR3 coding sequence is TGTGCCAGCCGGGGACAGGGGGCGTTCGAGCAGTACTTC. The chain is built from TRBV19 and TRBJ2-7; 12 bases align to TRBD1. This CDR3 has 13 residues. In germline, CDR1 is LNHDA, CDR2 SQIVND (reference sequence). The ends lost 9 bases at V and 6 bases at J; junction bases unmatched: 6.

J is TRBJ1-3 and V is TRBV9; tentative D call: TRBD1 (5 bases). The CDR3 consists of 15 residues. V lost 4 bases and J 0 bases, leaving 11 bases between the germline ends. Germline V CDR1 and CDR2: SGDLS, YYNGEE. CDR3 coding DNA: TGTGCCAGCAGCTCTGGACAAACCTCTGGAAACACCATATATTTT. The encoded protein is CASSSGQTSGNTIYF.

The chain joins TRBV19 to TRBJ1-5; D call uncertain. Trimming removed 0 bases at V and 8 bases at J, with 17 bases between. The CDR3 runs 16 residues. The germline V gene has CDR1 LNHDA and CDR2 SQIVND (reference sequence). CDR3 DNA sequence: TGTGCCAGTAGTATAGATGGAAGAGGGAGCCAAGAGCCCCAGCATTTT. Its protein is CASSIDGRGSQEPQHF.

This clone showed up just once. The chain uses TRBV6-6 and TRBJ2-7; 7 bases agree with TRBD1. CDR1 and CDR2 (germline): MNHNY, SVGAGI (reference sequence). With V trimmed by 0 bases and J by 0 bases, 5 bases remained unmatched. The CDR3 contains 16 residues. CDR3 sequence: CASSYSGDSHSYEQYF. CDR3 in DNA: TGTGCCAGCAGTTACTCGGGGGACAGTCACTCCTACGAGCAGTACTTC.

In its sample, this clone was seen once. The V call is TRBV7-9, the J call TRBJ1-6; D may be TRBD1 (5 bases). The CDR3 is 13 residues long. Germline CDR1 is SEHNR and CDR2 is FQNEAQ (reference sequence). V was pared by 2 bases and J by 9 bases, with 8 bases between. This CDR3 is CASSLQGSSPLHF. The CDR3 nucleotides are TGTGCCAGCAGCTTACAGGGAAGTTCACCCCTCCACTTT.

This rearrangement joins TRBV5-6 to TRBJ2-4; no clear D. The CDR3 is 13 amino acids. Deletions cut 0 bases from V and 5 bases from J, with 6 bases between. CDR1 and CDR2 from the germline V gene are SGHDT and YYEEEE. DNA of the CDR3: TGTGCCAGCAGCTTGGGGTCCCAAAACATTCAGTACTTC. It yields the protein CASSLGSQNIQYF.

This chain joins TRBV27 and TRBJ1-5; no clear D. The V end was cut by 5 bases, the J end by 9 bases, with 11 bases between. This CDR3 comprises 12 residues. Germline CDR1 and CDR2: MNHEY and SMNVEV (reference sequence). The CDR3 DNA reads as TGTGCCAGCAGTCTACCGGGATGGCCCCAGCATTTT. It yields the protein CASSLPGWPQHF.